This paragraph reports one T cell receptor (beta chain). This entry is derived from a study of blood T cell repertoires in COVID-19. Turning to the study itself: Donors in the United States, Italy and Spain gave samples during acute or convalescent COVID-19. In each case, the material was cDNA or gDNA derived from T cells, B-cell-depleted T cells, or PBMCs.

This CDR3 is 15 amino acids long. V gave up 4 bases and J gave up 4 bases; unmatched junction bases: 8. In germline, CDR1 is SGHRS, CDR2 YFSETQ. The table came from immunoSEQ multiplex PCR; TCRdb's copy has only in-frame clones and leaves some out. Of around 300,000 clones listed, about nine tenths are singletons. Seattle cases were enrolled at active infection and followed longitudinally. The sequenced sample consisted of peripheral blood. This TCR derives from a woman aged 45-65 years with COVID-19, enrolled during active disease. The chain has TRBV5-1 and TRBJ1-1; 9 nucleotides line up with TRBD1. In nucleotides, the CDR3 is TGCGCCAGCAGCGGGGGACAGGGTGGTGTCACTGAAGCTTTCTTT. Translation: CASSGGQGGVTEAFF. The whole variable domain, filled in from reference TRBV5-1 and TRBJ1-1, reads KAGVTQTPRYLIKTRGQQVTLSCSPISGHRSVSWYQQTPGQGLQFLFEYFSETQRNKGNFPGRFSGRQFSNSRSEMNVSTLELGDSALYLCASSGGQGGVTEAFFGQGTRLTVV.